This is a list of T cell receptor beta chains from one sample in a study of T cells in Graves' hyperthyroidism and ophthalmopathy. TCRdb reanalysed the multiplex PCR reads using MiXCR and keeps one entry per CDR3 protein. The sample carries 100,000 to 140,000 distinct CDR3 sequences, approximately 16% recorded once. Sequences were obtained from blood. The receptors were sampled from a woman between 50 and 59 years old with Graves' hyperthyroidism. CDR3s include the opening cysteine and the closing phenylalanine or tryptophan.

j_gene,v_gene,CDR3aa
TRBJ2-1,TRBV20-1,CSGGADNEQFF
TRBJ2-2,TRBV12-3/TRBV12-4,CASSHGGLTSGSQNTGELFF
TRBJ2-3,TRBV19,CASSIGTENTQYF
TRBJ2-3,TRBV2,CASRRMDGSADTQYF
TRBJ2-3,TRBV3-1,CASSRNGQGGTDTQYF
TRBJ2-1,TRBV2,CASSEGGLAGFYEQFF
TRBJ2-3,TRBV20-1,CSAPGTGTSGSPDTQYF
TRBJ2-3,TRBV10-1,CASPRGDF
TRBJ1-6,TRBV27,CASRRQGMNSPLHF
TRBJ1-4,TRBV30,CAWRPGGSAEKLFF
TRBJ2-5,TRBV27,CASSSSNRDKETQYF
TRBJ1-2,TRBV20-1,CSVPTGGNGYTF
TRBJ2-3,TRBV7-2,CASSLRFGGPTVDTQYF
TRBJ2-1,TRBV10-3,CAISESGAWLAGSYNEQFF
TRBJ2-5,TRBV6-1,CASSPSGKETQYF
TRBJ1-2,TRBV3-1,CASSQGGEYGYTF
TRBJ2-3,TRBV6-2/TRBV6-3,CASSYERWQYF
TRBJ1-6,TRBV9,CASSPQQGTNNSPLHF
TRBJ2-1,TRBV7-9,CAANIAVMDEQFF
TRBJ1-5,TRBV27,CASSLGFPSNQPQHF
TRBJ2-5,TRBV27,CASSPLGSETQYF
TRBJ1-2,TRBV19,CASSPREYYGYTF
TRBJ1-1,TRBV15,CATSSPSVVRNTEAFF
TRBJ1-1,TRBV20-1,CSARAPAGGGEAFF
TRBJ2-7,TRBV12-3/TRBV12-4,CASSFIGGNYEQYF
TRBJ2-1,TRBV12-3/TRBV12-4,CASSLGSGRFSSSYNEQFF
TRBJ1-3,TRBV28,CASRRGAQGDPFSGNTIYF
TRBJ2-7,TRBV30,CAWSVTGIPYEQYF
TRBJ2-7,TRBV20-1,CSAPGTGTSGSFEQYF
TRBJ2-3,TRBV6-2/TRBV6-3,CASREAGEADTQYF
TRBJ1-1,TRBV5-1,CASSTGQWDEAFF
TRBJ2-6,TRBV20-1,CSARRSRTGGSGANVLTF
TRBJ2-3,TRBV20-1,CSAPGTGTSGSTDTQYF
TRBJ2-3,TRBV24-1,CATRNIGGDTQYF
TRBJ2-1,TRBV5-1,CASRLAGPSWDEQFF
TRBJ2-4,TRBV15,CATSPTGIYGVIQYF
TRBJ1-5,TRBV4-1,CASSQGAGAVGNQPQHF
TRBJ2-3,TRBV7-9,CASSLMAGELAGGADTDTQYF
TRBJ2-5,TRBV28,CASSRPAATQETQYF
TRBJ1-6,TRBV20-1,CSAWETGGADSPLHF
TRBJ2-2,TRBV11-3,CASSIGLASGELFF
TRBJ2-2,TRBV7-3,CASSLQGRNTGELFF
TRBJ1-2,TRBV6-2/TRBV6-3,CASSLDRGGGYTF
TRBJ1-5,TRBV6-1,CASSEGQGGQPQHF
TRBJ2-1,TRBV10-3,CAISDTTSNNEQFF
TRBJ1-3,TRBV4-1,CASSQPGRISGNTIYF
TRBJ2-3,TRBV2,CASSGTTDTQYF
TRBJ2-7,TRBV20-1,CSASLARSSYEQYF
TRBJ1-1,TRBV7-9,CASSFVGAKTGAFF
TRBJ2-1,TRBV28,CASTPGHGRNEQFF
TRBJ2-2,TRBV18,CASSPLQDRANTGELFF
TRBJ2-7,TRBV20-1,CSAIGTGKRDEQYF
TRBJ1-2,TRBV4-2,CASSPPPGTGSNYGYTF
TRBJ2-5,TRBV19,CASSIWGGWTQKETQYF
TRBJ1-4,TRBV3-1,CASSLSPGSRNEKLFF
TRBJ2-1,TRBV4-1,CASSQVPSGRAGEQFF
TRBJ1-4,TRBV28,CASSKEAKLFF